This record covers a single T cell receptor (beta chain). This sample stems from a study of shared T cell receptors in the human thymus. Produced via immunoSEQ multiplex PCR; TCRdb's table is partial and in-frame only. The sample records more than 300,000 clones, more than 85% being singletons. Trimming removed 6 bases from V and 4 bases from J; junction bases left unmatched: 9. CDR1 and CDR2 from the germline V gene are SGHVS and FNYEAQ. The CDR3 spans 17 residues. The chain couples TRBV7-6 to TRBJ2-1; 13 bases line up with TRBD2. The material sequenced was thymocytes. This TCR came from a human donor. In DNA form, the CDR3 reads TGTGCCAGCAGTCTAAGGACTAGCGGGAGTCCATACAATGAGCAGTTCTTC. Protein product: CASSLRTSGSPYNEQFF. The variable domain in full, completed from reference TRBV7-6 and TRBJ2-1, reads GAGVSQSPRYKVTKRGQDVALRCDPISGHVSLYWYRQALGQGPEFLTYFNYEAQQDKSGLPNDRFSAERPEGSISTLTIQRTEQRDSAMYRCASSLRTSGSPYNEQFFGPGTRLTVL.